A single sample is the source of the 8 T cell receptor beta chains below, sequenced in a study of cytomegalovirus exposure and HLA in healthy donors (dated by TCRdb to about 2017). Library method: the immunoSEQ multiplex PCR assay. The clones in this table, taken by TCRdb from immuneACCESS, are in-frame only. Not every clone is retained; where verified, under half of the shortfall comes from an unresolved V gene, and the cause of the rest is unknown. For this sample the table gives over 200,000 clones, of which 70% to 90% were detected only once. The ten largest clones capture about 2.7% of the sample. The sequencing sample was made of PBMCs. The receptors derive from a woman aged 18-35 years in good health and CMV-seronegative.

The chain combines TRBV7-3 with TRBJ1-2, with 8 bases matching TRBD1. This CDR3 has 15 amino acids. Germline-derived CDR1 and CDR2 are SGHTA and FQGTGA. The V gene end was trimmed by 4 bases and the J gene end by 0 bases; junction bases not matched to a gene: 4. The CDR3 sequence: CASSSTGGPNYGYTF. In nucleotides, the CDR3 is TGTGCCAGCAGCTCCACAGGGGGGCCTAACTATGGCTACACCTTC. Full variable domain (missing parts from reference TRBV7-3 and TRBJ1-2): GAGVSQTPSNKVTEKGKYVELRCDPISGHTALYWYRQSLGQGPEFLIYFQGTGAADDSGLPNDRFFAVRPEGSVSTLKIQRTERGDSAVYLCASSSTGGPNYGYTFGSGTRLTVV.

This clone has more than one count but fewer than ten. The CDR3 is CAISDNPQINYGYTF. CDR3 bases: TGTGCCATCAGTGATAATCCACAGATTAACTATGGCTACACCTTC. The V call is TRBV10-3, the J call TRBJ1-2; D gene ambiguous. This CDR3 comprises 15 residues. Trimming took off 3 bases at V and 1 base at J, with 12 bases between the two ends. The germline V gene encodes CDR1 ENHRY and CDR2 SYGVKD.

J is TRBJ1-5 and V is TRBV28; no clear D. V gave up 2 bases and J gave up 6 bases, with 8 bases separating them. This CDR3 contains 13 residues. Per the germline V gene, CDR1 is MDHEN and CDR2 is SYDVKM. The CDR3 loop is CASSLEGSQPQHF. The DNA of the CDR3 is TGTGCCAGCAGTTTAGAAGGGAGTCAGCCCCAGCATTTT.

V is TRBV30 and J is TRBJ1-5; the D gene is possibly TRBD1 (5 bases). This CDR3 region has 14 residues. Germline lookup yields CDR1 GTSNPN and CDR2 SVGIG (reference sequence). Trimming left V 0 bases short and J 8 bases short, with 14 bases between. The CDR3 nucleotides are TGTGCCTGGAGTGTGGTAGGCTTAGGGGAGCCCCAGCATTTT. Translating it yields CAWSVVGLGEPQHF.

This chain uses TRBV7-9 with TRBJ2-3; a weak D match, TRBD1 (7 bases). The CDR3 length is 16 residues. Deletions cut 5 bases from V and 1 base from J, with 16 bases between. Germline CDR1 and CDR2: SEHNR and FQNEAQ (reference sequence). The CDR3 DNA sequence: TGTGCCAGCAGCAAAGGCCAGGGGGGACGCACAGATACGCAGTATTTT. This gives the protein CASSKGQGGRTDTQYF. The whole variable domain, filled in from reference TRBV7-9 and TRBJ2-3, reads DTGVSQNPRHKITKRGQNVTFRCDPISEHNRLYWYRQTLGQGPEFLTYFQNEAQLEKSRLLSDRFSAERPKGSFSTLEIQRTEQGDSAMYLCASSKGQGGRTDTQYFGPGTRLTVL.

The chain recombines TRBV4-1 with TRBJ2-7, with TRBD2 matching 7 bases. From germline, CDR1 is MGHRA and CDR2 YSYEKL. The CDR3 loop spans 15 amino acids. Trimming took 0 bases from V and 2 from J; bases not matched to a gene: 4. CDR3 in amino acids: CASSQDPSGTYEQYF. The CDR3 DNA reads TGCGCCAGCAGCCAAGATCCGAGCGGGACCTACGAGCAGTACTTC.

This clone was counted only a few times. The chain recombines TRBV29-1 with TRBJ2-7; D is undetermined. Germline V gene data show CDR1 as SQVTM and CDR2 as ANQGSEA. V gave up 1 base and J gave up 0 bases, with 7 bases separating them. The CDR3 loop spans 13 amino acids. The CDR3 bases are TGCAGCGTTGAAGTCCCAGACTCCTACGAGCAGTACTTC. Encoded protein: CSVEVPDSYEQYF.

The J gene is TRBJ2-3, the V gene TRBV9, with TRBD1 identical over 8 bases. After removal of 5 bases from V and 2 bases from J, the junction contained 4 bases not matched to a gene. The CDR3 runs 14 residues. Germline values: CDR1 SGDLS, CDR2 YYNGEE. This CDR3 reads CASSRTGITDTQYF. DNA of the CDR3: TGTGCCAGCAGTCGGACAGGGATCACAGATACGCAGTATTTT.